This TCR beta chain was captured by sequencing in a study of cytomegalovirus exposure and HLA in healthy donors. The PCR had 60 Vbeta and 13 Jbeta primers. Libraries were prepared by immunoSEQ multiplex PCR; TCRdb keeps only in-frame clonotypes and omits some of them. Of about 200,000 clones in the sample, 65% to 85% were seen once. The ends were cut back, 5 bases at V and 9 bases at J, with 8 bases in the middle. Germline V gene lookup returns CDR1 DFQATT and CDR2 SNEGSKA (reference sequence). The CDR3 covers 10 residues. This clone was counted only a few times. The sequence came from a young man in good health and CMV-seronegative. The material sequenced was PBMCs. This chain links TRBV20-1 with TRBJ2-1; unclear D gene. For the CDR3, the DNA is TGCAGTGCTTCCCGTAGTGAGCAGTTCTTC. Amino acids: CSASRSEQFF.